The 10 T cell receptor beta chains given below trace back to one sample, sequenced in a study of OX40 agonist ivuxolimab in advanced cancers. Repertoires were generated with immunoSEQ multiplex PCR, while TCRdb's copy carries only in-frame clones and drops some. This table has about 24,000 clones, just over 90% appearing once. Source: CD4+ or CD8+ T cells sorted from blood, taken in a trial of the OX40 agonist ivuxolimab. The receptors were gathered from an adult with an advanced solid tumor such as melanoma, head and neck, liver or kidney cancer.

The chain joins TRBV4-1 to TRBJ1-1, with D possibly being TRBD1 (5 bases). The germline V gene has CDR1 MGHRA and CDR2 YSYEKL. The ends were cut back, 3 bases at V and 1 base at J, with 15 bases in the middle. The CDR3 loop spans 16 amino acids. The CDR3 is CASSHQTRAKNTEAFF. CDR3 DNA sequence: TGCGCCAGCAGCCACCAAACCAGGGCAAAGAACACTGAAGCTTTCTTT.

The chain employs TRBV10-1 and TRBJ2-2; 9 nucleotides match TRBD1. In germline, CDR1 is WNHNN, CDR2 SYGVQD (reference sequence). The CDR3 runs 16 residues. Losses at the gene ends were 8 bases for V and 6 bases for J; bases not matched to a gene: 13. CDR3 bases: TGCGCCAGCTCTCCACCGGGACAGGGTCGGTCCGGGGAGCTGTTTTTT. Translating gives CASSPPGQGRSGELFF.

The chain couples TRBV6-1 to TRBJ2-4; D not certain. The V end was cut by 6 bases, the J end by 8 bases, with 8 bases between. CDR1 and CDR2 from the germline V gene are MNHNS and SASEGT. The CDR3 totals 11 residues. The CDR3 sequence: CASSQKDIQYF. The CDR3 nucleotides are TGTGCCAGCAGCCAAAAGGACATTCAGTACTTC.

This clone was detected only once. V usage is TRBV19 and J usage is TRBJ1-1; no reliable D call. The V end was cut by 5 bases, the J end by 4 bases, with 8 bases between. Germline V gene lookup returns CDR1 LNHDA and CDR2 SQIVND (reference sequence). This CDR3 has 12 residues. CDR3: CASSWRGTEAFF. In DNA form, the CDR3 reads TGTGCCAGTAGTTGGAGAGGCACTGAAGCTTTCTTT.

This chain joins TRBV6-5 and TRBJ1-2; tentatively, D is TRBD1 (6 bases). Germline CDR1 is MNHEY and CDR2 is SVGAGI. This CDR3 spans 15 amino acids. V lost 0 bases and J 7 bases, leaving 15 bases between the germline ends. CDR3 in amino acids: CASSYSTLRTAGYTF. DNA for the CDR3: TGTGCCAGCAGTTACTCGACATTAAGGACAGCTGGCTACACCTTC.

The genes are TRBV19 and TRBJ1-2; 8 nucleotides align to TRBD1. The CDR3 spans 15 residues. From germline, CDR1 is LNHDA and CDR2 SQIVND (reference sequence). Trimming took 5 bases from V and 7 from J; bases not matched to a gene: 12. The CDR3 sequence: CASSPSGTGLLGYTF. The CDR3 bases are TGTGCCAGTAGTCCCTCGGGGACAGGCCTACTTGGCTACACCTTC. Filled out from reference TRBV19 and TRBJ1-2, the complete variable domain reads DGGITQSPKYLFRKEGQNVTLSCEQNLNHDAMYWYRQDPGQGLRLIYYSQIVNDFQKGDIAEGYSVSREKKESFPLTVTSAQKNPTAFYLCASSPSGTGLLGYTFGSGTRLTVV.

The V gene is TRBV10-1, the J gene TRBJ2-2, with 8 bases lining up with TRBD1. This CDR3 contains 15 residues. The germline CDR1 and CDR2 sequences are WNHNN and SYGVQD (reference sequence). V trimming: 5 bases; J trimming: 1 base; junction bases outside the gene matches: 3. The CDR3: CASSPTGVNTGELFF. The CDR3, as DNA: TGCGCCAGCAGTCCGACAGGGGTGAACACCGGGGAGCTGTTTTTT.

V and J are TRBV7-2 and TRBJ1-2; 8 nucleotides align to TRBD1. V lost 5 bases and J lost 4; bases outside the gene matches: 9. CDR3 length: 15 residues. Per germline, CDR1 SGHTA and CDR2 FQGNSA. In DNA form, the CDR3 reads TGTGCCAGCAGCCCCGCCCCGGGACAGGTCTATGGCTACACCTTC. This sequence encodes CASSPAPGQVYGYTF.

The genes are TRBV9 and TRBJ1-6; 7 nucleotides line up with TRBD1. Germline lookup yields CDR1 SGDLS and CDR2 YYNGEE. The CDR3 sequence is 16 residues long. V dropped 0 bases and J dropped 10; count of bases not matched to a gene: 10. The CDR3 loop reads CASSVAGEDRYSPLHF. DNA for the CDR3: TGTGCCAGCAGCGTAGCTGGGGAGGACAGGTACTCACCCCTCCACTTT. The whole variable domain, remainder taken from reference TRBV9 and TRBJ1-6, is DSGVTQTPKHLITATGQRVTLRCSPRSGDLSVYWYQQSLDQGLQFLIQYYNGEERAKGNILERFSAQQFPDLHSELNLSSLELGDSALYFCASSVAGEDRYSPLHFGNGTRLTVT.

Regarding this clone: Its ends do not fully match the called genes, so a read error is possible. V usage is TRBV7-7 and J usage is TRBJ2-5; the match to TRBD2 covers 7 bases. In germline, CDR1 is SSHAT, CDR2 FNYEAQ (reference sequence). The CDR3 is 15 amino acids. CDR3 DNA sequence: TGTGCTAGCAGCTTAGGCCCGGGCGGGAGCCAGACCCAGTACTTC. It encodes CASSLGPGGSQTQYF.